The source of this T cell receptor (beta chain) is a study of vaccination and CD4 T cells after COVID-19. Study summary: Cultures designated as controls were supplied with a CEFX pool, an HIV-1 Nef pool, or no peptide.

Oncomine TCR Beta short-read sequencing was applied to DNA from cultured CD4+ T cells. MiXCR was run by TCRdb on the PCR reads, yielding one entry per CDR3 protein. Of around 10,000 distinct CDR3 sequences detected, about 51% appear once; the ten largest clones hold around 31%. Noted treatment: roughly 10-day PBMC culture with coronavirus spike peptide pools or control peptides (ViraFEST assay). To note about this clonotype: The antigen is not known.

Sequencing used CD4+ T cells from blood, cultured in vitro. The receptor's source is a human donor who had recovered from COVID-19.

The CDR3 loop is CASSSLTVNEQFF. The CDR3 DNA follows: TGTGCCAGCAGCTCGCTTACAGTCAATGAGCAGTTCTTC. J is TRBJ2-1 and V is TRBV7-2, with no clear D. Germline CDR1 SGHTA, CDR2 FQGNSA. This CDR3 region has 13 residues. V was trimmed by 4 bases and J by 6 bases, leaving 10 bases between them.